The 20 T cell receptor beta chains presented below share a single source sample, sequenced in a study of monozygotic twins with inflammatory bowel disease. Following a re-call of the 5' RACE reads, TCRdb has one entry per CDR3 protein and lacks DNA. This sample contains about 380,000 distinct CDR3 sequences. The sequencing input was blood. The receptor set was obtained from a human donor with ulcerative colitis or Crohn's disease, or a healthy co-twin of an affected twin (not recorded which).

The rearrangement uses TRBV12-3 or TRBV12-4 and TRBJ1-3. This CDR3 comprises 13 residues. CDR3 sequence reads: CASLPTAGNTIYF.

J is TRBJ1-2 and V is TRBV11-2. The CDR3 sequence is 14 residues long. CDR1 SGHAT and CDR2 FQNNGV come from the germline V gene. This CDR3 reads CASSSEISFYGYTF.

The chain employs TRBV6-5 and TRBJ1-2. The CDR3 covers 14 residues. Germline CDR1 is MNHEY and CDR2 is SVGAGI. The CDR3: CASSYIAANYGYTF.

CDR3 region: CASQYRVGSYGHVYNEQFF. The chain is built from TRBV18 and TRBJ2-1. Germline-derived CDR1 and CDR2 are KGHSH and LQKENI. The CDR3 runs 19 residues.

The chain couples TRBV4-1 to TRBJ2-7. The CDR3 is 15 amino acids. CDR1 MGHRA and CDR2 YSYEKL come from the germline V gene. CDR3 loop: CASSQVFEVFYEQYF.

The rearrangement uses TRBV7-2 and TRBJ2-7; TCRdb designates TRBD1, a call that cannot be tested without DNA. The CDR3 contains 15 residues. Looked up from germline, CDR1 is SGHTA and CDR2 is FQGNSA. CDR3: CASSSSREAGYEQYF.

V usage is TRBV29-1 and J usage is TRBJ2-5; TCRdb calls TRBD1, which cannot be checked without DNA. CDR1 is SQVTM, CDR2 ANQGSEA, per germline. The CDR3 has 15 amino acids. CDR3 residues: CSVEDRQGRQETQYF.

This sequence joins TRBV29-1 and TRBJ2-1; TCRdb proposes TRBD2, but this gene call is untestable without DNA. Germline lookup yields CDR1 SQVTM and CDR2 ANQGSEA. This CDR3 has 14 residues. CDR3 protein: CSVHRGGGFDEQFF.

The chain links TRBV4-3 to TRBJ2-3; the TRBD2 assignment by TCRdb is unverifiable without DNA. The CDR3 loop spans 16 amino acids. Germline V gene data show CDR1 as LGHNA and CDR2 as YSLEER. CDR3 sequence: CASSQVSAGVADTQYF.

The chain links TRBV20-1 to TRBJ2-6; lacking DNA, the TRBD2 call made by TCRdb goes unchecked. CDR1 and CDR2 (germline): DFQATT, SNEGSKA (reference sequence). The CDR3 contains 13 residues. CDR3 loop: CSADLPGANVLTF.

This chain joins TRBV11-2 and TRBJ1-1; TCRdb selects TRBD1, and the lack of DNA leaves this call unchecked. Germline V gene sequence: CDR1 SGHAT, CDR2 FQNNGV. This CDR3 comprises 20 residues. The CDR3 spells CASSLGGQDTLSHMNTEAFF.

V is TRBV2 and J is TRBJ2-2; TCRdb gives TRBD1 as the D gene, but with no DNA this cannot be confirmed. The CDR3 covers 15 residues. Germline lookup yields CDR1 SNHLY and CDR2 FYNNEI. The CDR3 sequence is CASNTGQGASGELFF.

This chain connects TRBV5-4 to TRBJ1-2. This CDR3 has 15 residues. From germline, CDR1 is SGHNT and CDR2 YYREEE (reference sequence). The CDR3 loop is CASSLMEGPNYGYTF. Drawing the rest from reference TRBV5-4 and TRBJ1-2, the complete variable domain is ETGVTQSPTHLIKTRGQQVTLRCSSQSGHNTVSWYQQALGQGPQFIFQYYREEENGRGNFPPRFSGLQFPNYSSELNVNALELDDSALYLCASSLMEGPNYGYTFGSGTRLTVV.

This sequence joins TRBV12-3 or TRBV12-4 and TRBJ2-6; TCRdb picks TRBD1, but there is no DNA to check that call. The CDR3 spans 17 residues. The CDR3 sequence: CASSLYGGSSGANVLTF.

V usage is TRBV5-1 and J usage is TRBJ1-1; as DNA is missing, the TRBD1 call by TCRdb cannot be tested. The CDR3 contains 16 residues. CDR1 SGHRS and CDR2 YFSETQ come from the germline V gene. CDR3: CASSSTRTGEYTEAFF.

The rearrangement joins TRBV6-5 to TRBJ1-1. Per the germline V gene, CDR1 is MNHEY and CDR2 is SVGAGI. The CDR3 is 17 amino acids. CDR3 region: CASSYSGPRASNTEAFF.

The CDR3 spells CASSLYGGGAEAFF. V and J are TRBV7-2 and TRBJ1-1. The germline V gene encodes CDR1 SGHTA and CDR2 FQGNSA. This CDR3 region has 14 residues.

The V call is TRBV19, the J call TRBJ2-7; TCRdb's D call, TRBD1, is unchecked because there is no DNA. The CDR3 has 13 amino acids. The V gene's germline CDR1 is LNHDA and CDR2 SQIVND (reference sequence). This CDR3 is CASSRQTGIEQYF. The full variable domain, with the rest looked up from reference TRBV19 and TRBJ2-7, is DGGITQSPKYLFRKEGQNVTLSCEQNLNHDAMYWYRQDPGQGLRLIYYSQIVNDFQKGDIAEGYSVSREKKESFPLTVTSAQKNPTAFYLCASSRQTGIEQYFGPGTRLTVT.

This chain links TRBV7-9 with TRBJ2-1; TCRdb reports TRBD1, a call that lacks DNA to check it against. This CDR3 has 17 residues. Germline V gene sequence: CDR1 SEHNR, CDR2 FQNEAQ (reference sequence). CDR3: CASSFFTGGLSYNEQFF.

V gene TRBV7-8 combines with J gene TRBJ2-5; absent DNA, TCRdb's TRBD2 call cannot be checked. The CDR3 contains 16 residues. The germline V gene has CDR1 SGHVS and CDR2 FQNEAQ. The CDR3 loop is CASSLVAGGYQETQYF. The full variable domain, rest sourced from reference TRBV7-8 and TRBJ2-5, is GAGVSQSPRYKVAKRGQDVALRCDPISGHVSLFWYQQALGQGPEFLTYFQNEAQLDKSGLPSDRFFAERPEGSVSTLKIQRTQQEDSAVYLCASSLVAGGYQETQYFGPGTRLLVL.